This TCR beta chain was captured in a study of shared clonotypes between healthy human individuals. Overall study: Per donor, three plates held CD4 naive cells, three held CD4 memory, two held CD8 naive and one held CD8 memory. Findings and caveats of the study: Large depth notwithstanding, sorted-subset sequencing proved incomplete by rarefaction. As a rule, naive subsets had a larger estimated richness than memory subsets.

Germline V gene sequence: CDR1 SNHLY, CDR2 FYNNEI. This CDR3 has 13 residues. Deletions cut 5 bases from V and 5 bases from J, with 10 bases between. Using immunoSEQ multiplex PCR, the repertoire was profiled, and TCRdb retains in-frame clones only, with some absent. This table holds about 1.5 million clones, approximately 96% found once. Of note for this clone: Its cognate antigen is unknown.

V and J are TRBV2 and TRBJ1-5; no definite D call. Sequencing input: naive CD4+ T cells sorted from blood. Subset indicated: CD45RA+ positively selected. The receptor's source is a young man in good health. The CDR3 region has the DNA TGTGCCAGCAGTCCCGGTGACTATCAGCCCCAGCATTTT. Translated, it gives CASSPGDYQPQHF.